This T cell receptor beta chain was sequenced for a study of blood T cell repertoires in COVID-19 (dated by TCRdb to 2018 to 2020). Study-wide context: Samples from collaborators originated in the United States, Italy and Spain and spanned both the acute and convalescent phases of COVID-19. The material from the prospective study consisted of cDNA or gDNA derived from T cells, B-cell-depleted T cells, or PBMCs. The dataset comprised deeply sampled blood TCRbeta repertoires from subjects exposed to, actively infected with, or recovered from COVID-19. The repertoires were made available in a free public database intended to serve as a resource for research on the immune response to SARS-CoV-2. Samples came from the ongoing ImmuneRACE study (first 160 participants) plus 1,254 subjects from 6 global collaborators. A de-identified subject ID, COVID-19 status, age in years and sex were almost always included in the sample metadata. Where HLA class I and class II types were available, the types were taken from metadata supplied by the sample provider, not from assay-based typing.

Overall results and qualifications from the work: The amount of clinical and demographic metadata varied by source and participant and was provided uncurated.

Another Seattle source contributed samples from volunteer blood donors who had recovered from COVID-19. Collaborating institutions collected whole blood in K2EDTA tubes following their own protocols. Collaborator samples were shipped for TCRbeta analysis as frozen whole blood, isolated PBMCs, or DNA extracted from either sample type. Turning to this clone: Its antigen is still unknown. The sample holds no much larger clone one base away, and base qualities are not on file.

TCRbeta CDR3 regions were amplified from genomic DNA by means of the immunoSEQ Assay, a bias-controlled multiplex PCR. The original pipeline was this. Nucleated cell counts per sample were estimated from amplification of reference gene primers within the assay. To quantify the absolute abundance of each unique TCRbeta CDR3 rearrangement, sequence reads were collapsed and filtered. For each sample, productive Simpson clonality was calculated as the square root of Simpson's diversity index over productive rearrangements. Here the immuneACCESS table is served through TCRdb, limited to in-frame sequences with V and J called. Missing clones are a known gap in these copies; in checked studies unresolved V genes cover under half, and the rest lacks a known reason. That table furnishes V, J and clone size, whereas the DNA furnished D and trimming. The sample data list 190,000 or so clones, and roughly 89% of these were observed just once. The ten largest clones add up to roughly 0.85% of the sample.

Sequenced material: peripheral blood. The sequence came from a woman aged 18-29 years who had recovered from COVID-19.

CDR3 sequence: CASSPPGGTLGNEQFF. The bases read TGTGCCAGCTCACCACCGGGGGGGACCTTGGGCAATGAGCAGTTCTTC. The chain links TRBV18 with TRBJ2-1; 7 bases in the junction line up with TRBD2. Reading the germline V gene gives CDR1 KGHSH and CDR2 LQKENI. Trimming leaves V shorter by 0 bases and J shorter by 6 bases, with the junction holding 8 bases beyond the gene matches. The CDR3 contains 16 residues, cysteine and phenylalanine counted. The read is trimmed to its CDR3 DNA, 48 bases read in frame from base 1.